These 32 T cell receptor beta chains were sequenced from one sample in a study of human T cells and chemical hapten exposure. TCRdb used MiXCR to reprocess the RACE reads, holding one entry per CDR3 protein. Seen here are tens of thousands of distinct CDR3 sequences, about 9.4% observed once, and the top ten hold around 6.8%. Time point reported: patch test 2, 6 weeks after DPC sensitization. Treatment here: therapeutic diphenylcyclopropenone sensitization with weekly scalp DPC. The material was whole blood, obtained in connection with sensitization to the hapten diphenylcyclopropenone (DPC). The receptors originated from a woman aged 45-65 years with alopecia areata. Some clones in this sample may be carry-over from other donors' samples.

This clonotype was detected ten times or more. The CDR3 loop is CASSTSGNNEQYF. As DNA, the CDR3 is TGTGCCAGCAGCACCAGCGGGAACAACGAGCAGTACTTC. The chain couples TRBV7-8 to TRBJ2-7, with TRBD2 matching 7 bases. This CDR3 comprises 13 residues. The V segment lost 5 bases and the J segment 5 bases; nucleotides outside the gene matches: 6. The germline CDR1 and CDR2 sequences are SGHVS and FQNEAQ.

This clonotype was counted only a few times. The chain links TRBV20-1 to TRBJ2-3; D possibly corresponds to TRBD1 (5 bases). There are 16 residues in the CDR3. The V gene's germline CDR1 is DFQATT and CDR2 SNEGSKA (reference sequence). V lost 0 bases and J 3 bases, leaving 16 bases between the germline ends. CDR3 amino acids: CSAREGRLAGTDTQYF. In nucleotides, the CDR3 is TGCAGTGCTAGAGAGGGAAGATTAGCAGGGACAGATACGCAGTATTTT.

This clonotype has more than one count but fewer than ten. The J gene is TRBJ1-1, the V gene TRBV29-1, with D possibly being TRBD1 (6 bases). CDR3 length: 16 amino acids. Trimming left V 2 bases short and J 0 bases short, with 16 bases between. Per germline, CDR1 SQVTM and CDR2 ANQGSEA. The CDR3 DNA is TGCAGCGTTGAACTTTCGCGGGACATCATGAACACTGAAGCTTTCTTT. The encoded protein is CSVELSRDIMNTEAFF.

Ten or more counts support this clonotype. This rearrangement joins TRBV7-2 to TRBJ2-3; no clear D. This CDR3 has 14 residues. The ends were cut back, 4 bases at V and 1 base at J, with 9 bases in the middle. From germline, CDR1 is SGHTA and CDR2 FQGNSA. Here the CDR3 DNA reads TGTGCCAGCAGCTCTCGGACGGGCACAGATACGCAGTATTTT. This codes for CASSSRTGTDTQYF.

This clonotype was observed at least ten times. The chain employs TRBV9 and TRBJ1-2, with 10 bases lining up with TRBD1. The CDR3 is 15 residues long. Trimming took 0 bases from V and 6 from J; bases not matched to a gene: 5. Germline V gene lookup returns CDR1 SGDLS and CDR2 YYNGEE. The CDR3 region has the DNA TGTGCCAGCAGCGTAGCTAGACAGGGGGCAAATGGCTACACCTTC. It translates to CASSVARQGANGYTF.

This clonotype was counted ten times or more. CDR3 amino acids: CASSYERQLTSTDTQYF. CDR3 bases: TGTGCCAGCAGTTACGAGAGACAACTGACTAGCACAGATACGCAGTATTTT. The rearrangement uses TRBV12-3 or TRBV12-4 and TRBJ2-3; unclear D gene. V lost 4 bases, J lost 0 bases, and 17 bases lay in between. CDR3 length: 17 amino acids.

This clonotype came up a few times. The rearrangement uses TRBV20-1 and TRBJ2-3; D unresolved. CDR1 is DFQATT and CDR2 is SNEGSKA in the germline V gene (reference sequence). V lost 2 bases, J lost 1 base, and 10 bases lay in between. The CDR3 covers 14 residues. The CDR3 DNA reads TGCAGTGCTAGACCTTTTGTGGGCACAGATACGCAGTATTTT. This encodes CSARPFVGTDTQYF.

The J gene is TRBJ1-1, the V gene TRBV7-2; D call uncertain. Germline lookup yields CDR1 SGHTA and CDR2 FQGNSA. The CDR3 length is 13 residues. V was cut by 3 bases and J by 3 bases, with 8 bases left in between. The CDR3 region is CASSFTAYTEAFF. The CDR3, as DNA: TGTGCCAGCAGCTTTACAGCTTACACTGAAGCTTTCTTT.

This clonotype was counted ten times or more. The genes are TRBV19 and TRBJ1-1; tentatively, D is TRBD1 (6 bases). Trimming took 5 bases from V and 5 from J, leaving 15 bases between them. Germline V gene lookup returns CDR1 LNHDA and CDR2 SQIVND (reference sequence). The CDR3 loop spans 14 amino acids. The DNA for the CDR3 is TGTGCCAGTAGTCTCTTAGGGGGTCGGACTGAAGCTTTCTTT. Translating it yields CASSLLGGRTEAFF.

CDR3 coding DNA: TGTGCCAGCAGGGGGACAGGGGCCTCACCCCTCCACTTT. Protein sequence: CASRGTGASPLHF. V usage is TRBV6-5 and J usage is TRBJ1-6, with 10 bases aligning to TRBD1. The junction had 3 bases not matched to a gene; V was cut back by 6 bases and J by 10 bases. There are 13 residues in the CDR3. Germline CDR1 reads MNHEY; CDR2 reads SVGAGI.

This clonotype was observed a handful of times. The chain recombines TRBV6-2 or TRBV6-3 with TRBJ1-4; D not resolved. Trimming stripped 6 bases from V and 8 bases from J, with 10 bases between. Germline loops: CDR1 MNHEY, CDR2 SVGEGT. The CDR3 has 12 amino acids. CDR3 sequence: CASRSPSEKLFF. The CDR3 DNA is TGTGCCAGCAGATCCCCCTCGGAAAAACTGTTTTTT.

This clonotype was seen at least ten times. The rearrangement joins TRBV2 to TRBJ2-2; D perhaps matches TRBD1 (6 bases). Germline CDR1 reads SNHLY; CDR2 reads FYNNEI. CDR3 size: 16 residues. The germline V and J ends were trimmed by 5 bases and 0 bases, with 13 bases remaining between them. CDR3 nucleotides: TGTGCCAGCAGTATTTCCGGGACATCGAACACCGGGGAGCTGTTTTTT. The encoded protein is CASSISGTSNTGELFF.

This clonotype has ten or more counts. This chain uses TRBV18 with TRBJ1-2, with D hard to call. This CDR3 contains 15 residues. V lost 3 bases and J 3 bases, leaving 14 bases between the germline ends. CDR1 and CDR2 (germline): KGHSH, LQKENI. As DNA, the CDR3 is TGTGCCAGCTCACCTGACCCCCTTAGACACTATGGCTACACCTTC. Its protein is CASSPDPLRHYGYTF.

In this sample, this clonotype turned up many times. The chain is built from TRBV25-1 and TRBJ2-5, with unresolved D. The CDR3 is 15 residues long. V was shortened by 6 bases and J by 0 bases, with 14 bases between the two germline ends. Germline V gene data show CDR1 as MGHDK and CDR2 as SYGVNS. The CDR3 loop is CASSDKLLYQETQYF. CDR3 coding DNA: TGTGCCAGCAGCGACAAACTCTTGTACCAAGAGACCCAGTACTTC.

The rearrangement joins TRBV29-1 to TRBJ2-5; 11 bases agree with TRBD2. The J segment lost 0 bases and the V segment lost 1 base, leaving 4 bases of the junction unmatched. The germline V gene has CDR1 SQVTM and CDR2 ANQGSEA. The CDR3 has 16 amino acids. The DNA for the CDR3 is TGCAGCGTTGAAGCCCCTAGCGGGAGGTACCAAGAGACCCAGTACTTC. The encoded protein is CSVEAPSGRYQETQYF.

This clonotype was seen many times. The rearrangement joins TRBV5-5 to TRBJ1-2; TRBD1 aligns across 7 bases. Trimming cost V 3 bases and J 4 bases; bases outside gene matches: 3. The germline V gene encodes CDR1 SGHKS and CDR2 YYEKEE (reference sequence). The CDR3 runs to 13 residues. CDR3 sequence reads: CASSWGQSYGYTF. The CDR3 nucleotides read TGTGCCAGCAGCTGGGGACAGTCCTATGGCTACACCTTC.

Ten or more counts support this clonotype. This chain links TRBV12-3 or TRBV12-4 with TRBJ2-7, with TRBD2 matching 12 bases. Losses at the gene ends were 5 bases for V and 3 bases for J; bases not matched to a gene: 5. The CDR3 extends over 15 amino acids. The CDR3 bases are TGTGCCAGCAGTAGGCCGGGACTAGCGGGCTACGAGCAGTACTTC. It specifies CASSRPGLAGYEQYF.

V and J are TRBV7-2 and TRBJ2-1, with D possibly TRBD2 on 6 matching bases. Germline V gene lookup returns CDR1 SGHTA and CDR2 FQGNSA. V was clipped by 5 bases and J by 8 bases, with 25 bases between them. This CDR3 is built from 17 residues. CDR3 protein: CASSSPPFGGYKYEQFF. DNA for the CDR3: TGTGCCAGCAGCAGTCCCCCTTTTGGGGGGTATAAGTATGAGCAGTTCTTC.

This clonotype occurred many times. CDR3 coding DNA: TGCAGCGGACCCCGGGACCACGACCACGAGCAGTACTTC. Translated, it gives CSGPRDHDHEQYF. J is TRBJ2-7 and V is TRBV29-1; either TRBD1 or TRBD2 may supply D (5 bases each). CDR1 and CDR2 from the germline V gene are SQVTM and ANQGSEA. CDR3 size: 13 residues. The V end lost 7 bases, the J end lost 5 bases, and 18 bases lay between the germline ends.

This clonotype has ten or more counts. The V call is TRBV3-1, the J call TRBJ2-1; TRBD2 agrees at 8 bases. After removal of 3 bases from V and 5 bases from J, the junction contained 3 bases not matched to a gene. The germline CDR1 and CDR2 sequences are LGHDT and YNNKEL (reference sequence). This CDR3 spans 14 amino acids. The CDR3 is CASSHSSGNNEQFF. The CDR3 region has the DNA TGTGCCAGCAGCCATAGTAGCGGGAACAATGAGCAGTTCTTC.

This clonotype was picked up many times. The rearrangement joins TRBV7-9 to TRBJ2-2; D gene ambiguous. The V gene lost 2 bases and the J gene lost 0 bases, with 4 bases spanning the gap. This CDR3 region has 14 residues. The V gene's germline CDR1 is SEHNR and CDR2 FQNEAQ (reference sequence). CDR3 nucleotides: TGTGCCAGCAGCTTAACAGCGAACACCGGGGAGCTGTTTTTT. Its translation is CASSLTANTGELFF.

This clonotype has only a few counts. J is TRBJ2-3 and V is TRBV12-3 or TRBV12-4, with D hard to call. CDR3 length: 14 amino acids. Deletions cut 5 bases from V and 4 bases from J, with 13 bases between. CDR3 sequence (DNA): TGTGCCAGCAGTAGGACCAGTCCTTCAGATACGCAGTATTTT. Translated, it gives CASSRTSPSDTQYF.

In its sample, this clonotype was seen a few times. This rearrangement joins TRBV5-4 to TRBJ2-1; 10 nucleotides line up with TRBD2. The CDR3 is made up of 16 amino acids. Germline assignment: CDR1 SGHNT and CDR2 YYREEE (reference sequence). V lost 4 bases, J lost 1 base, and 5 bases stayed unmatched. The CDR3 nucleotides are TGTGCCAGCAGCCGAAAACTAGCGGGGTCCTACAATGAGCAGTTCTTC. Protein: CASSRKLAGSYNEQFF.

V and J are TRBV9 and TRBJ2-2, with TRBD1 matching 8 bases. Unmatched junction bases numbered 13, after V lost 3 bases and J lost 6 bases. This CDR3 has 17 residues. Germline V gene lookup returns CDR1 SGDLS and CDR2 YYNGEE. The CDR3 sequence is CASSAVPLDRAAGELFF. CDR3 sequence (DNA): TGTGCCAGCAGCGCCGTTCCTCTGGACAGGGCAGCCGGGGAGCTGTTTTTT.

This clonotype was picked up many times. CDR3 in amino acids: CSASDASGENTIYF. Written as DNA, the CDR3 is TGCAGTGCATCGGACGCCTCGGGGGAAAACACCATATATTTT. J is TRBJ1-3 and V is TRBV20-1; D possibly corresponds to TRBD1 (5 bases). Germline assignment: CDR1 DFQATT and CDR2 SNEGSKA (reference sequence). The V gene lost 6 bases and the J gene lost 6 bases, with 18 bases spanning the gap. The CDR3 length is 14 residues.

This clonotype was recorded at least ten times. The V gene is TRBV7-3, the J gene TRBJ2-2; 11 nucleotides match TRBD2. Germline loops: CDR1 SGHTA, CDR2 FQGTGA. The CDR3 contains 18 residues. The junction had 9 bases not matched to a gene; V was cut back by 5 bases and J by 1 base. The CDR3 DNA reads as TGTGCCAGCAGCCAGGATGGACTAGCGGGCCTGAACACCGGGGAGCTGTTTTTT. Protein: CASSQDGLAGLNTGELFF.

This clonotype was recorded at least ten times. The chain recombines TRBV5-1 with TRBJ2-3; D gene ambiguous. CDR1 SGHRS and CDR2 YFSETQ come from the germline V gene. Deletions cut 6 bases from V and 1 base from J, with 9 bases between. The CDR3 covers 13 residues. Here the CDR3 reads CASKETGTDTQYF. The CDR3 coding sequence is TGCGCCAGCAAGGAAACTGGCACAGATACGCAGTATTTT.

This clonotype was counted between two and nine times. The chain recombines TRBV20-1 with TRBJ1-2; D remains unclear. The germline CDR1 and CDR2 sequences are DFQATT and SNEGSKA (reference sequence). Trimming left V 6 bases short and J 0 bases short, with 11 bases between. The CDR3 extends over 13 amino acids. In nucleotides, the CDR3 is TGCAGTGCCTACATACCTACTAACTATGGCTACACCTTC. Translated: CSAYIPTNYGYTF.

The rearrangement links TRBV29-1 to TRBJ1-1; no reliable D call. CDR1 and CDR2 from the germline V gene are SQVTM and ANQGSEA. V was pared by 4 bases and J by 5 bases, with 8 bases between. The CDR3 is made up of 11 amino acids. The DNA for the CDR3 is TGCAGCGTTGCCCAGTGGACTGAAGCTTTCTTT. This translates into CSVAQWTEAFF.

This clonotype has a count of ten or more. The chain carries TRBV7-3 and TRBJ2-1, with 13 positions matching TRBD2. The length of the CDR3 is 16 residues. Germline CDR1 SGHTA, CDR2 FQGTGA. The J segment lost 1 base and the V segment lost 5 bases, leaving 2 bases of the junction unmatched. The CDR3 protein is CASSKGLAGSYNEQFF. As DNA, the CDR3 is TGTGCCAGCAGCAAGGGACTAGCGGGATCCTACAATGAGCAGTTCTTC.

This clonotype was detected ten times or more. This chain uses TRBV29-1 with TRBJ1-5; a possible D gene is TRBD1 (6 bases). CDR3 length: 13 residues. The ends were cut back, 5 bases at V and 7 bases at J, with 15 bases in the middle. Germline V gene data show CDR1 as SQVTM and CDR2 as ANQGSEA. This CDR3 is CSVLLRGGQPQHF. The DNA for the CDR3 is TGCAGCGTTTTACTCAGGGGAGGACAGCCCCAGCATTTT.

This clonotype was seen at least ten times. V and J are TRBV23-1 and TRBJ1-1, with D maybe TRBD1 (5 bases). TRBV23-1 is reported as an ORF; its role is uncertain. V was trimmed by 4 bases and J by 1 base, leaving 16 bases between them. The CDR3 is 16 amino acids. CDR3 loop: CASSPLYDRGNTEAFF. CDR3 nucleotide sequence: TGCGCCAGCAGTCCACTATATGACAGAGGGAACACTGAAGCTTTCTTT.